This T cell receptor (beta chain) was captured in a study of cytomegalovirus exposure and HLA in healthy donors. Study-wide context: When fewer than 500 donors were genotyped, about 81% of them were found to fall in the Caucasian-associated ancestry cluster. Study results and caveats: A later analysis found that most CMV-associated TCR beta chains appeared HLA-restricted. By HLA locus, TCR association rates varied in a later analysis, with DRB1 showing the most and HLA-C the fewest.

The V and J ends lost 5 bases and 6 bases, in that order; junction bases with no gene match: 11. The V gene's germline CDR1 is MNHNY and CDR2 SVGAGI (reference sequence). CDR3 length: 15 amino acids. The PCR ran on 60 Vbeta and 13 Jbeta primers. Clones were sequenced by immunoSEQ multiplex PCR, and TCRdb holds only the in-frame ones, with some missing. Of around 140,000 clones listed, roughly three quarters are singletons. As concerns this clone: Its target is not known.

The sample comprised PBMCs. The chain has TRBV6-6 and TRBJ1-2; 8 bases align to TRBD1. The sequence was collected from a woman in her late teens or twenties in good health and CMV-seronegative. The CDR3 region is CASSQNGQGANGYTF. The CDR3 region has the DNA TGTGCCAGCAGTCAAAACGGTCAGGGGGCGAATGGCTACACCTTC.